This T cell receptor beta chain was captured by sequencing in a study of graft-versus-host responses after intestinal transplantation. Background on the study: All recipients were transplanted with multivisceral, liver-intestinal, or isolated intestinal grafts. Every one of the recipients received anti-thymocyte globulin induction and afterwards took tacrolimus and steroids for roughly three years.

The CDR3 is 14 amino acids. J was trimmed by 6 bases and V by 7 bases; bases with no gene match: 10. CDR1 is SEHNR and CDR2 is FQNEAQ in the germline V gene (reference sequence). Assay: immunoSEQ multiplex PCR; the TCRdb copy retains only in-frame clones and omits some. The sample has 95,000 to 110,000 clones; 93% are singletons. A word on this clone: Its antigen is not known.

V gene TRBV7-9 combines with J gene TRBJ1-2; 8 bases align to TRBD1. The sequencing used unstimulated CD8+ T cells sorted from spleen or lymph node cells, collected before intestinal transplant. This receptor was identified in a human donor who received an intestinal transplant. CDR3 in DNA: TGTGCCAGCACATCAGGGGGCCGTTGGGATGGCTACACCTTC. This sequence encodes CASTSGGRWDGYTF.